The entry below gives a single T cell receptor (beta chain) sequence along with its context. Its antigen remains unknown. The entry originates in a study of cytomegalovirus exposure and HLA in healthy donors. Study-level information: Among the 400 or so donors who were genotyped, approximately 76% fell in the genetic ancestry cluster that is associated with self-reported Caucasian donors.

Broader study findings: Upon later analysis, HLA-associated TCR beta chains proved more clonally expanded than other, equally common chains. In a later analysis, fewer than 20,000 TCR beta sequences were associated with HLA alleles at 0.05 false discovery rate. Apart from CMV serostatus, no immune exposure information was available.

PCR primers comprised 60 Vbeta and 13 Jbeta primers. Repertoires were generated with immunoSEQ multiplex PCR, while TCRdb's copy carries only in-frame clones and drops some. The table includes about 210,000 clones, over 65% detected once. Germline V gives CDR1 MNHNS, CDR2 SASEGT. Germline trimming cut 6 bases from V and 2 bases from J; bases unmatched to any gene: 9. The CDR3 loop spans 15 amino acids. This chain links TRBV6-1 with TRBJ1-1, with 7 bases that match TRBD1. What was sequenced was PBMCs. This receptor was taken from a man in his forties or fifties in good health and CMV-seropositive. The CDR3, as DNA: TGTGCCAGCAGCAGTCGGGACAGTCCCAACACTGAAGCTTTCTTT. Its translation is CASSSRDSPNTEAFF.